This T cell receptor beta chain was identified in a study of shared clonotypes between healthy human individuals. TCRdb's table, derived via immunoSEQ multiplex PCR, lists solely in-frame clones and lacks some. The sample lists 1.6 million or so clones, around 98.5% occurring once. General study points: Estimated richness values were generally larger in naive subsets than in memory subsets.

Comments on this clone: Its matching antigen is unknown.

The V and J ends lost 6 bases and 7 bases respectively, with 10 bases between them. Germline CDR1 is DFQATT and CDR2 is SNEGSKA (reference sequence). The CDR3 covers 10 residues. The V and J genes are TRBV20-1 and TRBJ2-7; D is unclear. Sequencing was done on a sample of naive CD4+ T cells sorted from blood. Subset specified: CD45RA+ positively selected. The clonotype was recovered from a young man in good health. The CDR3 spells CSATSEEQYF. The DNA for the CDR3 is TGCAGTGCAACCTCTGAGGAGCAGTACTTC.